Reported below is one T cell receptor beta chain. The sample holds one count of this clone. Its antigen target is currently unknown. Within one base of it there is no much larger clone, and no base qualities were kept. The immunoSEQ Assay was the method used to sequence TCRbeta CDR3 regions. After extraction, genomic DNA underwent amplification by bias-controlled multiplex PCR, followed by high-throughput sequencing. The study's processing was this. To quantify the absolute abundance of each unique TCRbeta CDR3 region, sequences were collapsed and filtered. T cell fraction was estimated by normalizing TCRbeta template counts to usable DNA, with usable DNA measured through amplification of reference genes found in all nucleated cells. Repertoire TCRs were annotated as SARS-CoV-2-specific when V gene, CDR3 amino acid sequence and J gene were exactly matched to a known reactive TCR set. The reference SARS-CoV-2 TCR set was obtained from MIRA and was filtered for enrichment in COVID-19-positive ImmuneCODE repertoires, whereby public or cross-reactive TCRs were removed. Using the MIRA antigens, annotated TCRs were further analysed by specific ORF or by position within an ORF. Breadth was defined as annotated unique rearrangements over total unique productive rearrangements; depth was the summed frequency of those rearrangements. Two-sided Wilcoxon rank-sum tests were applied when comparing TCR breadth between groups. The table comes from immuneACCESS by way of TCRdb, which keeps in-frame sequences with V and J called. Part of the clones is missing from these tables; in studies checked, under half for an unresolved V gene and the rest for unknown reasons. Clone size and the V and J calls come from that table; the DNA yielded D and trimming. In all, the sample holds a few hundred thousand clones, and 83% of those were seen once. The ten biggest clones cover around 7% of the sample.

The CDR3 numbers 15 residues from cysteine through phenylalanine. Just the 45-base CDR3 DNA is kept, in frame starting at base 1. The germline V gene (reference sequence) sets CDR1 to SGHNT and CDR2 to YYREEE. The V end loses 4 bases and the J end loses 2 bases, and a stretch of 15 bases separates them. This sample was included in a study of Ad26.COV2.S vaccination and SARS-CoV-2 variants (dated by TCRdb to the early 2020s). Study-level background: Donors in the vaccine arm were drawn from COV1001, a multicentre, randomized, double-blind, placebo-controlled phase I-IIa trial testing Ad26.COV2.S in healthy adults. Ad26.COV2.S was given intramuscularly at 5x10^10 or 1x10^11 viral particles, as a single shot or as two shots 56 days apart. TCRbeta repertoire sequencing was used to assess the specificity and breadth of SARS-CoV-2-reactive T cell receptors after Ad26.COV2.S vaccination. A total of 32 samples were included in the TCR-sequenced set, comprising about 20 Ad26.COV2.S vaccine recipients, 5 placebo recipients and 8 SARS-CoV-2 convalescent individuals. Trial participants were randomized into five groups of five, in which low-dose or high-dose Ad26.COV2.S was given once or twice, or placebo was given on both occasions. Investigators remained blinded to trial group allocation during experiments and outcome assessment.

This sample's treatment or condition label indicates: about 20 received Ad26.COV2.S at low or high dose, single or two shots; roughly five received placebo; per-sample allocation not given. For vaccine and placebo recipients, the sequenced repertoires came from samples collected on day 63 after the first injection. Between 29 July and 7 August 2020, Cohort 1b enrolled fewer than 30 adults aged 18-55 years at one site in Boston, USA. Ad26.COV2.S was a replication-incompetent adenovirus type 26 vector expressing a prefusion-stabilized SARS-CoV-2 spike protein from the original Wuhan strain. The paper's findings and limits, for the study overall: It was noted by the authors that total T cell responses may have been underestimated by the TCR breadth and depth analyses. The study was not powered for comparison of responses between vaccine doses or regimens. Comparable non-spike TCR breadth was observed between vaccine and placebo recipients, consistent with only spike being contained in the vaccine. After vaccination, spike-specific CD8+ and CD4+ T cell responses were reported to show substantial breadth. Ad26.COV2.S recipients had higher spike-specific TCR breadth than placebo recipients (P = 0.0014).

This TCR derives from a person aged 18-60 years who received the Ad26.COV2.S COVID-19 vaccine or a placebo. The receptor chain draws on TRBV5-4 and TRBJ1-2; no D gene call is confident. Material: peripheral blood, obtained in a trial of Ad26.COV2.S vaccine versus placebo. The DNA sequence is TGTGCCAGCAGCCGCACCGGGTTACCCAACTATGGCTACACCTTC. Its translation is CASSRTGLPNYGYTF.